This T cell receptor (beta chain) was identified during a study of cytomegalovirus exposure and HLA in healthy donors. Study-wide results and caveats: Sequencing probably produced one cluster of sequence variants that were highly shared. Cytomegalovirus-associated TCR beta chains were listed, numbering 150 to 200.

A single count supports this clone. No antigen is known for it. PCR involved 60 Vbeta and 13 Jbeta primers. Data came from immunoSEQ multiplex PCR; TCRdb stores just in-frame clones and leaves some out. Of about 200,000 clones in the sample, approximately 82% are singletons; the top ten hold around 4%. Input material: PBMCs. The clonotype comes from a male donor in good health and CMV-seronegative.

The CDR3 loop is CASRHEIGRGGTDTQYF. In DNA form, the CDR3 reads TGTGCCAGCAGACATGAAATTGGGAGGGGCGGGACAGATACGCAGTATTTT. The chain recombines TRBV7-9 with TRBJ2-3, with 7 positions matching TRBD2. In germline, CDR1 is SEHNR, CDR2 FQNEAQ (reference sequence). The CDR3 is 17 amino acids. Trimming cost V 6 bases and J 3 bases; bases outside gene matches: 15. The entire variable domain, with the rest obtained from reference TRBV7-9 and TRBJ2-3, is as follows: DTGVSQNPRHKITKRGQNVTFRCDPISEHNRLYWYRQTLGQGPEFLTYFQNEAQLEKSRLLSDRFSAERPKGSFSTLEIQRTEQGDSAMYLCASRHEIGRGGTDTQYFGPGTRLTVL.